These 16 T cell receptor beta chains were all obtained from the same sample, sequenced in a study of OX40 agonist ivuxolimab in advanced cancers. Library preparation employed the immunoSEQ multiplex PCR assay. TCRdb re-hosts the immuneACCESS table, in-frame sequences only. Its copies lack some clones; in the studies checked, an unresolved V gene accounts for under half of them, and the cause for the rest is not known. The sample table records roughly 13,000 clones; about 75% of these occur just once. The ten top clones hold more than 15% of the sample. The source material was CD4+ or CD8+ T cells sorted from blood, sampled in a trial of the OX40 agonist ivuxolimab. The receptors stem from an adult with an advanced solid tumor such as melanoma, head and neck, liver or kidney cancer.

The chain employs TRBV6-6 and TRBJ1-4; D is unclear. CDR3 length: 14 amino acids. CDR1 is MNHNY, CDR2 SVGAGI, per germline (reference sequence). V was pared by 6 bases and J by 7 bases, with 15 bases between. In DNA form, the CDR3 reads TGTGCCAGCAGCCAAGACATACGCGGTGAAAAACTGTTTTTT. Its protein product is CASSQDIRGEKLFF.

The J gene is TRBJ1-6, the V gene TRBV4-3; the D gene is possibly TRBD1 (5 bases). The V end was cut by 2 bases, the J end by 4 bases, with 9 bases between. Looked up from germline, CDR1 is LGHNA and CDR2 is YSLEER. The CDR3 contains 15 residues. The chain's CDR3 is CASSQTYRYNSPLHF. CDR3 coding DNA: TGCGCCAGCAGCCAAACTTACAGGTATAATTCACCCCTCCACTTT.

V and J are TRBV4-3 and TRBJ1-2; 9 bases line up with TRBD1. V dropped 0 bases and J dropped 4; count of bases not matched to a gene: 3. The germline gives CDR1 LGHNA, CDR2 YSLEER. This CDR3 region has 15 residues. The chain's CDR3 is CASSQEDRGVYGYTF. The DNA of the CDR3 is TGCGCCAGCAGCCAAGAAGACAGGGGGGTCTATGGCTACACCTTC.

The chain uses TRBV6-5 and TRBJ1-2; the D gene is possibly TRBD1 (5 bases). Germline CDR1 MNHEY, CDR2 SVGAGI. CDR3 length: 15 amino acids. V dropped 2 bases and J dropped 2 bases, with 12 bases sitting between them. The CDR3: CASSYAQGRNYGYTF. The CDR3 DNA follows: TGTGCCAGCAGTTACGCGCAGGGTAGGAACTATGGCTACACCTTC.

In its sample, this clone was seen a few times. The CDR3 region has the DNA TGCAGCGTTGAAGAATCTCCGCCCGCGGGCTACACCTTC. Protein sequence: CSVEESPPAGYTF. V and J are TRBV29-1 and TRBJ1-2; D unclear. From germline, CDR1 is SQVTM and CDR2 ANQGSEA. V was clipped by 0 bases and J by 8 bases, with 13 bases between them. This CDR3 has 13 residues.

This clone was detected once. The V call is TRBV13, the J call TRBJ2-7, with TRBD1 matching 10 bases. Trimming removed 5 bases from V and 6 bases from J; junction bases left unmatched: 7. This CDR3 is 14 amino acids long. In germline, CDR1 is PRHDT, CDR2 FYEKMQ (reference sequence). For the CDR3, the DNA is TGTGCCAGCAGCCCCGGGACAGGGGTAAGCGAGCAGTACTTC. Protein product: CASSPGTGVSEQYF.

In nucleotides, the CDR3 is TGTGCCAGCAGTTACGACAGGGCTAATGGCTACACCTTC. Protein product: CASSYDRANGYTF. The rearrangement joins TRBV6-5 to TRBJ1-2; 7 nucleotides agree with TRBD1. This CDR3 spans 13 amino acids. Germline V lookup: CDR1 MNHEY, CDR2 SVGAGI. Trimming removed 2 bases from V and 6 bases from J; junction bases left unmatched: 3.

This clone was recorded only once. The V and J genes are TRBV7-6 and TRBJ1-2; weak D call: TRBD1 (6 bases). The germline V and J ends were trimmed by 0 bases and 3 bases, with 8 bases remaining between them. From germline, CDR1 is SGHVS and CDR2 FNYEAQ. This CDR3 has 14 amino acids. The DNA for the CDR3 is TGTGCCAGCAGCTTAGCATCAGGGGACTATGGCTACACCTTC. It is translated as CASSLASGDYGYTF.

The chain has TRBV4-3 and TRBJ2-3, with TRBD2 identical over 7 bases. This CDR3 contains 17 residues. With 0 bases clipped from V and 4 bases from J, the junction kept 10 bases outside the gene matches. CDR1 and CDR2 from the germline V gene are LGHNA and YSLEER. The CDR3 DNA follows: TGCGCCAGCAGCCAAGAACGTAACCTCGGGAGGTCAGATACGCAGTATTTT. This encodes CASSQERNLGRSDTQYF.

CDR3 sequence reads: CASSQLVGGGHGYTF. The DNA for the CDR3 is TGCGCCAGCAGTCAATTGGTAGGGGGCGGTCATGGCTACACCTTC. The chain joins TRBV23-1 to TRBJ1-2; 7 bases match TRBD1. TRBV23-1 is an ORF; its function is uncertain. V lost 1 base, J lost 6 bases, and 8 bases stayed unmatched. This CDR3 is 15 amino acids long.

The chain links TRBV19 to TRBJ2-2; possibly TRBD1 or TRBD2 for D (5 bases each). The CDR3 has 20 residues. CDR1 and CDR2 (germline): LNHDA, SQIVND (reference sequence). V lost 5 bases to trimming and J lost 4 bases, with 29 bases between them. The CDR3 region has the DNA TGTGCCAGTAGTCCGGGGACCGGGACGACGAGGAATGAGGGCACCGGGGAGCTGTTTTTT. As protein: CASSPGTGTTRNEGTGELFF.

The V and J genes are TRBV7-9 and TRBJ2-4; TRBD1 agrees at 7 bases. V lost 1 base and J lost 3; bases outside the gene matches: 6. CDR1 and CDR2 from the germline V gene are SEHNR and FQNEAQ (reference sequence). The CDR3 has 16 amino acids. CDR3 residues: CASSLVRGMDKNIQYF. DNA of the CDR3: TGTGCCAGCAGCTTAGTCAGGGGGATGGACAAAAACATTCAGTACTTC.

The chain carries TRBV7-8 and TRBJ2-7; D ambiguous. V was cut by 5 bases and J by 4 bases, with 18 bases left in between. Germline lookup yields CDR1 SGHVS and CDR2 FQNEAQ. CDR3 size: 15 residues. This CDR3 is CASSPGWGIVYEQYF. For the CDR3, the DNA is TGTGCCAGCAGCCCCGGGTGGGGTATCGTTTACGAGCAGTACTTC.

The rearrangement links TRBV19 to TRBJ2-2, with D unresolved. V lost 7 bases, J lost 4 bases, and 16 bases lay in between. The CDR3 totals 15 residues. From germline, CDR1 is LNHDA and CDR2 SQIVND (reference sequence). Here the CDR3 DNA reads TGTGCCAGTACCATGAGGTCCCACGGCACCGGGGAGCTGTTTTTT. Translated: CASTMRSHGTGELFF.

This clone was detected a few times. The V and J genes are TRBV6-4 and TRBJ2-2; 10 bases are a match to TRBD1. The CDR3 has 17 amino acids. J was trimmed by 2 bases and V by 6 bases; bases with no gene match: 9. The germline V gene has CDR1 MRHNA and CDR2 SNTAGT. The CDR3 is CASSPGTGVGNTGELFF. In DNA, the CDR3 is TGTGCCAGCAGCCCCGGGACAGGGGTCGGAAACACCGGGGAGCTGTTTTTT.

CDR3 in DNA: TGCGCCAGCAGCTTGGGGCAGGGTCCCACTGAAGCTTTCTTT. Its translation: CASSLGQGPTEAFF. The gene calls are TRBV5-1 and TRBJ1-1; a weak D match, TRBD1 (5 bases). Germline-derived CDR1 and CDR2 are SGHRS and YFSETQ. The CDR3 extends over 14 amino acids. V gave up 0 bases and J gave up 4 bases, with 10 bases separating them.